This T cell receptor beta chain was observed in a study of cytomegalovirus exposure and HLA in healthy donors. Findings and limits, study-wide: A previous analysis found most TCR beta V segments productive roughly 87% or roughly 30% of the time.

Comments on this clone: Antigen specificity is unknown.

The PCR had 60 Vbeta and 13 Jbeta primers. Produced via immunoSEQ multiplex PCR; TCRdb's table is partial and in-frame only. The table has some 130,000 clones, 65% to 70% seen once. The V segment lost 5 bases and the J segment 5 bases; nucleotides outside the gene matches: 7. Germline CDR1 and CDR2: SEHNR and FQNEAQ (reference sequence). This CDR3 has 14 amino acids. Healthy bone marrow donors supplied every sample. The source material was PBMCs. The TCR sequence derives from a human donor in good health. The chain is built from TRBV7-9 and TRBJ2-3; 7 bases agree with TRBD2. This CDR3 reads CASSTGLGGDTQYF. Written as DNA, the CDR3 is TGTGCCAGCAGCACCGGACTAGGTGGAGATACGCAGTATTTT. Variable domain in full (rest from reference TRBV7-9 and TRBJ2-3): DTGVSQNPRHKITKRGQNVTFRCDPISEHNRLYWYRQTLGQGPEFLTYFQNEAQLEKSRLLSDRFSAERPKGSFSTLEIQRTEQGDSAMYLCASSTGLGGDTQYFGPGTRLTVL.